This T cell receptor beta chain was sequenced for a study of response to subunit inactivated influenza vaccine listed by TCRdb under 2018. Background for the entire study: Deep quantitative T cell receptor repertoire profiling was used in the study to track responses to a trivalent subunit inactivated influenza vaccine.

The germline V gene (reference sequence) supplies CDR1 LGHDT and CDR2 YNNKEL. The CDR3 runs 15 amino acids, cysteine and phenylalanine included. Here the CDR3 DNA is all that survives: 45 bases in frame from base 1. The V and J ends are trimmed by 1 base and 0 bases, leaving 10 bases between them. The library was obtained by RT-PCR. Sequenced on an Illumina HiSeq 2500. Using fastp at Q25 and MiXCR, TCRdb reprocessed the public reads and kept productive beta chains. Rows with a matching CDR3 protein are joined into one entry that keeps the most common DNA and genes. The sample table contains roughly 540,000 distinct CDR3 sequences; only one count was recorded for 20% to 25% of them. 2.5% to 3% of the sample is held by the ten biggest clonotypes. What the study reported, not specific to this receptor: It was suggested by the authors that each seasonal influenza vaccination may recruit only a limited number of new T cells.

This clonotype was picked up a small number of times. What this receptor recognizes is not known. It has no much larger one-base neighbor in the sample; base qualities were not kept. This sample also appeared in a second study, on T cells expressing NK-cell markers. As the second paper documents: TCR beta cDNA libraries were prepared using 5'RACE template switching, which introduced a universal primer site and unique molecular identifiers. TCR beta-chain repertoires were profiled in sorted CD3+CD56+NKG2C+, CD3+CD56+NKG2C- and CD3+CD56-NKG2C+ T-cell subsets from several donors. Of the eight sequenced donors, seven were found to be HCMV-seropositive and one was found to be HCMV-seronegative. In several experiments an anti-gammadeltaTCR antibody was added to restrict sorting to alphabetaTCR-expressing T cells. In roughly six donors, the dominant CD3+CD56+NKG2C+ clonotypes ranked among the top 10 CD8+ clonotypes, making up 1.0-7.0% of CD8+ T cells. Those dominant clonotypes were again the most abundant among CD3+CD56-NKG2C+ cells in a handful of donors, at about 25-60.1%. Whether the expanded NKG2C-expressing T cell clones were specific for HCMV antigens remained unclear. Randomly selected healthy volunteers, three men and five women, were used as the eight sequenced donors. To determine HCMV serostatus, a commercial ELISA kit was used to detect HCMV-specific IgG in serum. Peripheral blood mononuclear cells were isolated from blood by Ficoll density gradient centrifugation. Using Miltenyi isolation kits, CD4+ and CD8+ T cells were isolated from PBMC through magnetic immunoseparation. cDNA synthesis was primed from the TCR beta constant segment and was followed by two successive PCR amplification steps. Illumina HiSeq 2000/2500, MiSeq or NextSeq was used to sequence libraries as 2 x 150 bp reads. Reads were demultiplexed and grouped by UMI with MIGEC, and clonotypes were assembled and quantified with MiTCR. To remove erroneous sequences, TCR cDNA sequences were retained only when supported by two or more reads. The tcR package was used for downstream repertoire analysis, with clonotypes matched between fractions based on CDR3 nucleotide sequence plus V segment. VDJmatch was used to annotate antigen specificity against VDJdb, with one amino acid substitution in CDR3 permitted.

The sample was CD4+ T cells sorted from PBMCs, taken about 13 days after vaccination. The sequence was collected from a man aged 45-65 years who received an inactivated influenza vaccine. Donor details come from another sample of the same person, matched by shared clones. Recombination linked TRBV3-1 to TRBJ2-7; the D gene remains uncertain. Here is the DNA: TGTGCCAGCAGCCAAGTGCGGCTGAACTCCTACGAGCAGTACTTC. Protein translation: CASSQVRLNSYEQYF.